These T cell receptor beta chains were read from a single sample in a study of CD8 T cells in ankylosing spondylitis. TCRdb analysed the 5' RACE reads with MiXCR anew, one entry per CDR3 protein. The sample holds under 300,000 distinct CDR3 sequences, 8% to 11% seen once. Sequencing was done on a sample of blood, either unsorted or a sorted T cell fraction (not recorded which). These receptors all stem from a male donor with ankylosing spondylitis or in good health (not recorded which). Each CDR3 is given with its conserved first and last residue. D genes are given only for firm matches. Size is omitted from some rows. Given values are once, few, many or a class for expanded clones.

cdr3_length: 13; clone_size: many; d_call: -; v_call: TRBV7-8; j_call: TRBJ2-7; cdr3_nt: TGTGCCAGCAGCGTCGGGCCTGAATACGAGCAGTACTTC; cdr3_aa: CASSVGPEYEQYF
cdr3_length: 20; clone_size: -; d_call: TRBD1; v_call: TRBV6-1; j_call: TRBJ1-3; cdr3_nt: TGTGCCAGCAGTGGAAGGCTGTCACCGGGACAGGGACCCTCTGGAAACACCATATATTTT; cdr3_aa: CASSGRLSPGQGPSGNTIYF
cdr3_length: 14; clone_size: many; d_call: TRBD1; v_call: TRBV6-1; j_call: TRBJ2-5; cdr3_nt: TGTGCCAGCAGTCCCCGGACAGGGTGGGAGACCCAGTACTTC; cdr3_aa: CASSPRTGWETQYF
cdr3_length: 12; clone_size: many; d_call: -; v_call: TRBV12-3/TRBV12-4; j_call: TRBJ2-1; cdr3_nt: TGTGCCAGCAGTTTAAGGGATGATGAGCAGTTCTTC; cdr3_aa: CASSLRDDEQFF
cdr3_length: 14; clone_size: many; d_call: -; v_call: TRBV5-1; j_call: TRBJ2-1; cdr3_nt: TGCGCCAGCAGCTTGATCCAGGGATACAATGAGCAGTTCTTC; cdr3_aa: CASSLIQGYNEQFF
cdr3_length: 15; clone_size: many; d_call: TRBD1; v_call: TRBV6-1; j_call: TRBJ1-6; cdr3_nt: TGTGCCAGCAGTGAAGTGGGACAGGGTAATTCACCCCTCCACTTT; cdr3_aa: CASSEVGQGNSPLHF
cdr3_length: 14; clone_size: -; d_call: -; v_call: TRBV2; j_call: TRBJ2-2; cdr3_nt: TGTGCCAGCAGTGAAAGGGTTGGCACCGGGGAGCTGTTTTTT; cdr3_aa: CASSERVGTGELFF
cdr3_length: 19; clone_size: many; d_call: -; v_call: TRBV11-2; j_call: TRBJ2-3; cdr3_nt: TGTGCCAGCAGCATGCCTAGCCGACCCATCCAGAAATCGACATACGCGCAGTATTTT; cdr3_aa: CASSMPSRPIQKSTYAQYF
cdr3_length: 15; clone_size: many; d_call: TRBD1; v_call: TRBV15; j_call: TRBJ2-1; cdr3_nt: TGTGCCACCAGCATTCTATGGGCAGGGGGCAATGAGCAGTTCTTC; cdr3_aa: CATSILWAGGNEQFF
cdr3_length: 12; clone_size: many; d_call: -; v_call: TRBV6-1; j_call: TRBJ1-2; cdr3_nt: TGTGCCACCCACCCGTTTAGGGGTGGCTACACCTTC; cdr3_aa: CATHPFRGGYTF
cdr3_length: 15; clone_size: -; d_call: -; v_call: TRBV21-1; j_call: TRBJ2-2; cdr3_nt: TGTGCCAGCCCCCAAAGGAACAGAGACACCGGGGAGCTGTTTTTT; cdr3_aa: CASPQRNRDTGELFF
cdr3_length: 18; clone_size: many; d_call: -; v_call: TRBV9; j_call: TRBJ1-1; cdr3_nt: TGTGCCAGCAGCGTAGCTAGTGGCCGAGGGGGGGTGGACACTGAAGCTTTCTTT; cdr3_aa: CASSVASGRGGVDTEAFF
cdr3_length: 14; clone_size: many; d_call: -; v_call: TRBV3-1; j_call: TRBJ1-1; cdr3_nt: TGTGCCAGCAGCCAGTCAGAGAGGGGCACTGAAGCTTTCTTT; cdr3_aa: CASSQSERGTEAFF
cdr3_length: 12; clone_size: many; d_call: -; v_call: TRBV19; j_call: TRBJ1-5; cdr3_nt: TGTGCCAGTAGTATGTCTTCTCAGCCCCAGCATTTT; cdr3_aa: CASSMSSQPQHF
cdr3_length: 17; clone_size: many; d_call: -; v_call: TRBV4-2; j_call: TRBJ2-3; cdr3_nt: TGTGCCAGCAGCCAAGAAGCCTCCGGATCGCACACAGATACGCAGTATTTT; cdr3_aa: CASSQEASGSHTDTQYF
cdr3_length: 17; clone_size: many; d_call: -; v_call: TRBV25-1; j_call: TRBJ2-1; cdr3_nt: TGTGCCAGCAGGTTTACCCTCGAGCTGGGATCCTACAATGAGCAGTTCTTC; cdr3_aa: CASRFTLELGSYNEQFF
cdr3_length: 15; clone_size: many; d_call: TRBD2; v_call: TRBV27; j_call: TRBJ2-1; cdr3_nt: TGTGCCAGCAGTTTGGGGCGGGGGGGCCGAAATGAGCAGTTCTTC; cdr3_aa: CASSLGRGGRNEQFF